This TCR beta chain derives from a study of T cells in Graves' hyperthyroidism and ophthalmopathy. Over 18 months, lack of ophthalmopathy progression marked Graves' hyperthyroidism as stable. Exclusion of a patient resulted from uncontrolled infection, other autoimmune disease, pregnancy or lactation. The study, taken as a whole, reports: Within blood appeared most thyroid clonotypes that had expanded above 0.001.

This clonotype was seen a single time. What it recognizes is unknown. Researchers took RNA transcripts and amplified the TCR beta CDR3 regions from them. HTBI primers were the set used in a first-round RT-PCR of the TCR CDR3. TCRdb ran MiXCR on the multiplex PCR reads and lists one entry per CDR3 protein. Among a few hundred thousand distinct CDR3 sequences listed, 14% to 15% were seen once. The CDR3 length is 15 residues. J was trimmed by 7 bases and V by 6 bases; bases with no gene match: 6. Germline CDR1 and CDR2: MNHNS and SASEGT. The chain employs TRBV6-1 and TRBJ2-1; TRBD2 matches at 13 bases. The TCR sequence derives from a woman between 25 and 40 years old with Graves' hyperthyroidism. The sample comprised blood. The CDR3 region is CASSKGLAGRNEQFF. As DNA, the CDR3 is TGTGCCAGCAGCAAGGGACTAGCGGGACGAAATGAGCAGTTCTTC.